This TCR beta chain was found in a study of regulatory T cells in long-lasting Graves disease. General study points: Gene preferences differed: TRBV28, TRBJ1-2, TRBJ2-5 in persistent cases. Whereas new patients shared 966 public clonotypes, persistent patients shared more, at a few thousand.

Time point meaning: newly diagnosed GD, antithyroid drugs for less than 3 months. The TCR library was made from RNA that had been extracted from PBMCs in TRIzol. Roughly 10 milliliters of peripheral blood were taken and placed in EDTA tubes. A few counts support this clonotype. Its antigen is currently unknown. HTBI primers from iRepertoire and Arm-PCR of CDR3 regions yielded the TCR beta libraries. TCRdb re-called the multiplex PCR reads with MiXCR, one entry per CDR3 protein. The sample has about 400,000 distinct CDR3 sequences; about a sixth are singletons. The CDR3 totals 15 residues. Germline lookup yields CDR1 MGHRA and CDR2 YSYEKL. With 0 bases removed from V and 2 bases from J, the gap between germline ends came to 11 bases.

The chain is built from TRBV4-1 and TRBJ2-7; the D gene is possibly TRBD2 (5 bases). This TCR was sampled from a female donor with Graves disease. This sample comprised peripheral blood mononuclear cells (PBMCs), obtained at new diagnosis, from a patient treated with antithyroid drugs. The CDR3 protein is CASSQEFRGPYEQYF. The CDR3 DNA reads as TGCGCCAGCAGCCAAGAATTTCGAGGGCCCTACGAGCAGTACTTC.